Shown below are 23 T cell receptor beta chains from a single sample sequenced in a study of OX40 agonist ivuxolimab in advanced cancers. Assay used: immunoSEQ multiplex PCR; TCRdb lists only in-frame clones, some missing. The sample holds 60,000 to 75,000 clones; around 88% are singletons and the top ten take 0.7% to 0.9%. Sequences were derived from CD4+ or CD8+ T cells sorted from blood, sampled in a trial of the OX40 agonist ivuxolimab. Every receptor here comes from an adult with an advanced solid tumor such as melanoma, head and neck, liver or kidney cancer.

The genes are TRBV6-6 and TRBJ1-5, with a tentative D call TRBD1 (5 bases). Germline V gene lookup returns CDR1 MNHNY and CDR2 SVGAGI (reference sequence). V lost 10 bases and J 1 base, leaving 14 bases between the germline ends. The CDR3 loop spans 14 amino acids. The CDR3: CATRDELSNQPQHF. CDR3 bases: TGTGCCACCAGGGACGAATTGAGCAATCAGCCCCAGCATTTT.

The CDR3 DNA sequence: TGCGCCAGCAACCCAGGGACATCTAGCACAGATACGCAGTATTTT. It translates to CASNPGTSSTDTQYF. V is TRBV10-1 and J is TRBJ2-3, with D possibly matching TRBD1 (6 bases). Germline CDR1 WNHNN, CDR2 SYGVQD (reference sequence). V lost 7 bases and J 0 bases, leaving 14 bases between the germline ends. The CDR3 loop spans 15 amino acids.

Here the CDR3 reads CASSKDSNEKLFF. The CDR3 coding sequence is TGTGCCAGCAGTAAGGACAGTAATGAAAAACTGTTTTTT. The V call is TRBV2, the J call TRBJ1-4, with TRBD1 as a possible D gene (6 bases). Looked up from germline, CDR1 is SNHLY and CDR2 is FYNNEI. This CDR3 is built from 13 residues. V was pared by 5 bases and J by 4 bases, with 8 bases between.

The chain joins TRBV7-9 to TRBJ2-3; D gene uncertain. The V gene lost 7 bases and the J gene lost 4 bases, with 21 bases spanning the gap. Germline loops: CDR1 SEHNR, CDR2 FQNEAQ (reference sequence). This CDR3 has 16 residues. The CDR3 DNA is TGTGCCAGCACGCATTGGGCAGGCGAAAGGCCAGATACGCAGTATTTT. It specifies CASTHWAGERPDTQYF.

V and J are TRBV5-4 and TRBJ2-3; D is perhaps TRBD1 or TRBD2 (6 bases each). Germline V CDR1 and CDR2: SGHNT, YYREEE (reference sequence). Trimming took off 5 bases at V and 2 bases at J, with 9 bases between the two ends. The CDR3 is 13 residues long. The CDR3 protein is CASRRGVTDTQYF. The DNA for the CDR3 is TGTGCCAGCAGGAGGGGGGTCACAGATACGCAGTATTTT.

This chain connects TRBV21-1 to TRBJ2-1; TRBD1 is the table's D call and was not checked against the DNA. TRBV21-1 is a documented pseudogene. CDR3 length equals 17 residues. The DNA of the CDR3 is TGTGCCAGCAGCAAAAGGGGACAGGTATACTCCTACAATGAGCAGTTCTTC. It codes for CASSKRGQVYSYNEQFF.

The chain is built from TRBV19 and TRBJ1-2; a weak D match, TRBD1 (5 bases). From germline, CDR1 is LNHDA and CDR2 SQIVND (reference sequence). The CDR3 has 14 residues. V was trimmed by 0 bases and J by 8 bases, leaving 13 bases between them. CDR3 bases: TGTGCCAGTAGTATAGATCGGACAACCCCCGGCTACACCTTC. Protein: CASSIDRTTPGYTF. The full variable domain, in which reference TRBV19 and TRBJ1-2 provide the parts outside the CDR3, is DGGITQSPKYLFRKEGQNVTLSCEQNLNHDAMYWYRQDPGQGLRLIYYSQIVNDFQKGDIAEGYSVSREKKESFPLTVTSAQKNPTAFYLCASSIDRTTPGYTFGSGTRLTVV.

The chain recombines TRBV19 with TRBJ2-1; D unclear. Per germline, CDR1 LNHDA and CDR2 SQIVND (reference sequence). With 6 bases removed from V and 8 bases from J, the gap between germline ends came to 11 bases. The CDR3 has 12 amino acids. The CDR3 nucleotides are TGTGCCAGTAGCCCCGATGGGGATGAGCAGTTCTTC. This translates into CASSPDGDEQFF.

This chain uses TRBV9 with TRBJ2-7; tentatively, D is TRBD2 (5 bases). V lost 2 bases and J lost 0, with 12 bases in between. This CDR3 region has 15 residues. Germline V gives CDR1 SGDLS, CDR2 YYNGEE. The CDR3 DNA reads TGTGCCAGCAGCGTCTCGGGGAGAATCTCCTACGAGCAGTACTTC. Translated: CASSVSGRISYEQYF.

The chain uses TRBV30 and TRBJ2-1, with a possible D match to TRBD2 (5 bases). The V end was cut by 0 bases, the J end by 7 bases, with 13 bases between. The V gene's germline CDR1 is GTSNPN and CDR2 SVGIG (reference sequence). The CDR3 consists of 14 residues. The CDR3 nucleotides are TGTGCCTGGAGTGTAGACGGGGTGAGGAATGAGCAGTTCTTC. This codes for CAWSVDGVRNEQFF. The whole variable domain, remainder taken from reference TRBV30 and TRBJ2-1, is SQTIHQWPATLVQPVGSPLSLECTVEGTSNPNLYWYRQAAGRGLQLLFYSVGIGQISSEVPQNLSASRPQDRQFILSSKKLLLSDSGFYLCAWSVDGVRNEQFFGPGTRLTVL.

The rearrangement joins TRBV19 to TRBJ2-7; TRBD2 matches at 7 bases. Germline CDR1 is LNHDA and CDR2 is SQIVND (reference sequence). V lost 2 bases to trimming and J lost 2 bases; unmatched junction nucleotides: 3. The CDR3 covers 14 residues. CDR3 in DNA: TGTGCCAGTAGTATACAAGCGGGGACCTACGAGCAGTACTTC. Translating gives CASSIQAGTYEQYF.

Details on this clone: The same CDR3 is also encoded by other DNA sequences in this sample. The genes are TRBV28 and TRBJ1-2; D not certain. This CDR3 is 11 amino acids long. Trimming took off 4 bases at V and 2 bases at J, with 2 bases between the two ends. Germline V lookup: CDR1 MDHEN, CDR2 SYDVKM. CDR3: CASSSNYGYTF. In nucleotides, the CDR3 is TGTGCCAGCAGTTCGAACTATGGCTACACCTTC.

The chain links TRBV18 to TRBJ1-1, with 7 bases matching TRBD1. There are 15 residues in the CDR3. Losses at the gene ends were 3 bases for V and 0 bases for J; bases not matched to a gene: 4. CDR1 and CDR2 from the germline V gene are KGHSH and LQKENI. The CDR3 region is CASSPKGQMNTEAFF. CDR3 DNA: TGTGCCAGCTCACCGAAGGGACAGATGAACACTGAAGCTTTCTTT.

This chain uses TRBV9 with TRBJ1-3, with a possible D match to TRBD1 (5 bases). Germline lookup yields CDR1 SGDLS and CDR2 YYNGEE. The CDR3 is made up of 17 amino acids. The germline V and J ends were trimmed by 4 bases and 0 bases, with 17 bases remaining between them. CDR3 sequence: CASSPGGGAFSGNTIYF. In nucleotides, the CDR3 is TGTGCCAGCAGCCCCGGCGGAGGGGCATTCTCTGGAAACACCATATATTTT.

The chain links TRBV9 to TRBJ1-2; D may be TRBD1 (6 bases). The CDR3 has 16 residues. V was pared by 0 bases and J by 3 bases, with 15 bases between. The germline CDR1 and CDR2 sequences are SGDLS and YYNGEE. The DNA of the CDR3 is TGTGCCAGCAGCGTAGACGGGGGGCTGGGGTACTATGGCTACACCTTC. It is translated as CASSVDGGLGYYGYTF. Full variable domain (remainder filled in from reference TRBV9 and TRBJ1-2): DSGVTQTPKHLITATGQRVTLRCSPRSGDLSVYWYQQSLDQGLQFLIQYYNGEERAKGNILERFSAQQFPDLHSELNLSSLELGDSALYFCASSVDGGLGYYGYTFGSGTRLTVV.

CDR3 bases: TGTGCCTGGAGTGTAGGGCAGGGGGCGCGAGAGACCCAGTACTTC. Protein product: CAWSVGQGARETQYF. The chain is built from TRBV30 and TRBJ2-5; 8 nucleotides agree with TRBD1. Unmatched junction bases numbered 7, after V lost 0 bases and J lost 4 bases. CDR3 length: 15 amino acids. CDR1 and CDR2 from the germline V gene are GTSNPN and SVGIG (reference sequence).

This rearrangement joins TRBV10-3 to TRBJ1-2, with D possibly matching TRBD1 (6 bases). V was cut by 7 bases and J by 4 bases, with 13 bases left in between. Looked up from germline, CDR1 is ENHRY and CDR2 is SYGVKD. The CDR3 totals 13 residues. The CDR3 DNA reads TGTGCCATCAAACAGGGTGGTGGCTATGGCTACACCTTC. Its translation: CAIKQGGGYGYTF.

In its sample, this clone was seen once. This chain connects TRBV14 to TRBJ1-5, with D uncertain. V shed 0 bases and J shed 0 bases, with 9 bases lying between them. The CDR3 extends over 16 amino acids. Germline V gene sequence: CDR1 SGHDN, CDR2 FVKESK. CDR3 protein: CASSQEAGDSNQPQHF. For the CDR3, the DNA is TGTGCCAGCAGCCAAGAGGCGGGAGATAGCAATCAGCCCCAGCATTTT.

This chain joins TRBV4-1 and TRBJ2-7; 9 bases fit TRBD1. V shed 1 base, J shed 2 bases, and the junction held 3 bases outside the gene matches. From germline, CDR1 is MGHRA and CDR2 YSYEKL. The CDR3 contains 15 residues. Here the CDR3 DNA reads TGCGCCAGCAGCCAAGCCGGACAGGGGACCTACGAGCAGTACTTC. The encoded protein is CASSQAGQGTYEQYF.

The chain combines TRBV9 with TRBJ1-2, with D uncertain. This CDR3 comprises 14 residues. CDR1 SGDLS and CDR2 YYNGEE come from the germline V gene. V lost 1 base and J lost 5, with 12 bases in between. DNA for the CDR3: TGTGCCAGCAGCGTAAACAGTCTTTATTATGGCTACACCTTC. Amino acids: CASSVNSLYYGYTF.

Comments on this clone: Being one base from a much bigger clone, this may be a read error. The chain combines TRBV11-3 with TRBJ2-2; TRBD2 matches 12 bases. The CDR3 length is 15 residues. From germline, CDR1 is SGHNT and CDR2 YENEEA. Losses at the gene ends were 4 bases for V and 5 bases for J; bases not matched to a gene: 2. CDR3 sequence reads: CASSSGTSGTGELFF. The CDR3 DNA reads as TGTGCCAGCAGCTCCGGGACTAGCGGGACCGGGGAGCTGTTTTTT.

This rearrangement joins TRBV6-5 to TRBJ2-3; D is ambiguous. The CDR3 contains 16 residues. Deletions cut 0 bases from V and 0 bases from J, with 10 bases between. Germline V gene sequence: CDR1 MNHEY, CDR2 SVGAGI. CDR3 amino acids: CASSYSERTSTDTQYF. CDR3 DNA: TGTGCCAGCAGTTACTCGGAGCGAACTAGCACAGATACGCAGTATTTT.

The genes are TRBV27 and TRBJ2-1; D possibly corresponds to TRBD2 (5 bases). This CDR3 comprises 15 residues. Germline V gives CDR1 MNHEY, CDR2 SMNVEV (reference sequence). The germline V and J ends were trimmed by 8 bases and 10 bases, with 24 bases remaining between them. CDR3 loop: CASRNTELRGGEQFF. The CDR3 DNA reads as TGTGCCAGCCGCAACACTGAGCTTCGGGGTGGCGAGCAGTTCTTC.